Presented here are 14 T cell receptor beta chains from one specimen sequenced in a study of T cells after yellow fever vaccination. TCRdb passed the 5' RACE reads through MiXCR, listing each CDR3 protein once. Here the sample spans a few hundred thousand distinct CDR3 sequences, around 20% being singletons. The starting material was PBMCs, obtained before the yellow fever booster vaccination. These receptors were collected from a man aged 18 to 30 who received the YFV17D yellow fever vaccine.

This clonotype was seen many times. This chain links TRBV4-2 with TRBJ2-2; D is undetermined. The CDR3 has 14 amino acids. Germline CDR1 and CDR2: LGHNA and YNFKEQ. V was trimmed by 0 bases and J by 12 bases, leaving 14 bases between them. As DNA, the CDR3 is TGTGCCAGCAGCCAAGAGGCAGGCCCCTTAAAGCTGTTTTTT. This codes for CASSQEAGPLKLFF.

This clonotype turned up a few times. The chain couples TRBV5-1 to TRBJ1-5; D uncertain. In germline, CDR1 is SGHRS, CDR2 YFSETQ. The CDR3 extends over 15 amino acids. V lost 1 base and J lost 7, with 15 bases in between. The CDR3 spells CASSLSYGPGQPQHF. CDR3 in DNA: TGCGCCAGCAGCTTGTCTTACGGACCGGGCCAGCCCCAGCATTTT.

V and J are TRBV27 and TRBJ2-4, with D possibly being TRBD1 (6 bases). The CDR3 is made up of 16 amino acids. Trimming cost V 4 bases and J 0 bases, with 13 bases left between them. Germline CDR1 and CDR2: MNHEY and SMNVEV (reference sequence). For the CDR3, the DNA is TGTGCCAGCAGTTCCTTACAGGGTCTAGCCAAAAACATTCAGTACTTC. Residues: CASSSLQGLAKNIQYF.

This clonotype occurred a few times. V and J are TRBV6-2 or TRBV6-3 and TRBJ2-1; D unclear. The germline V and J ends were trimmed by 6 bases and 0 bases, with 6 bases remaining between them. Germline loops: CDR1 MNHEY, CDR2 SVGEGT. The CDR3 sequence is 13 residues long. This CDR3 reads CASRSDSYNEQFF. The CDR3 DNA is TGTGCCAGCAGAAGCGACTCCTACAATGAGCAGTTCTTC.

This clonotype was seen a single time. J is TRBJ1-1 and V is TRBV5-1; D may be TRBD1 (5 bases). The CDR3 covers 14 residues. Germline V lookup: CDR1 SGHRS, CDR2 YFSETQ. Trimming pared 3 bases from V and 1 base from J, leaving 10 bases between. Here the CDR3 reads CASSSPGRNTEAFF. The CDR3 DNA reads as TGCGCCAGCAGCTCCCCAGGGAGGAACACTGAAGCTTTCTTT.

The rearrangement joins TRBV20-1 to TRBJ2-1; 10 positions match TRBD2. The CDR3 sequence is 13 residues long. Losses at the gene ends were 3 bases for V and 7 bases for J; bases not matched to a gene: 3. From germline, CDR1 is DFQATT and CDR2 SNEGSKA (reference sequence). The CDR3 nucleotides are TGCAGTGCTAGGAGCGGGGGGGCGAATGAGCAGTTCTTC. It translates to CSARSGGANEQFF.

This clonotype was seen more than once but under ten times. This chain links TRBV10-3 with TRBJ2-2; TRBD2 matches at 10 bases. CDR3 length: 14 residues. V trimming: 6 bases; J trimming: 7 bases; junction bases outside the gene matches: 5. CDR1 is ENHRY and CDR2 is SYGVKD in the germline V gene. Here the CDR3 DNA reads TGTGCCATCAGGGGGACTAGCGCGGACGGGGAGCTGTTTTTT. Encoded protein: CAIRGTSADGELFF.

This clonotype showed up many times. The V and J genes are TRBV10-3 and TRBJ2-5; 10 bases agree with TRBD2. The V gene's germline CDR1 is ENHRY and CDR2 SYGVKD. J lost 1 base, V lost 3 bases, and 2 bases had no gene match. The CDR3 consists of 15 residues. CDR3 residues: CAISDPSGGQETQYF. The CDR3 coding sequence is TGTGCCATCAGTGACCCTAGCGGGGGCCAAGAGACCCAGTACTTC.

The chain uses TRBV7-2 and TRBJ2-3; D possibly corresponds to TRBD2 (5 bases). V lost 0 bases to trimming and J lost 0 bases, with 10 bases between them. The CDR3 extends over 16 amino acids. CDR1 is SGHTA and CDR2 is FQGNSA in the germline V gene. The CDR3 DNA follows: TGTGCCAGCAGCTTAGCGCCGGAGGCTAGCACAGATACGCAGTATTTT. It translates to CASSLAPEASTDTQYF.

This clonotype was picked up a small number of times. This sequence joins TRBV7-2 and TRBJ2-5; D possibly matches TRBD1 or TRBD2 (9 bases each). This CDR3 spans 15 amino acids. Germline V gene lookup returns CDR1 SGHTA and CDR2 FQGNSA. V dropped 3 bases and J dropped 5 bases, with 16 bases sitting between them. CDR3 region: CASSFLAGTGETQYF. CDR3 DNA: TGTGCCAGCAGCTTTCTAGCGGGGACAGGGGAGACCCAGTACTTC.

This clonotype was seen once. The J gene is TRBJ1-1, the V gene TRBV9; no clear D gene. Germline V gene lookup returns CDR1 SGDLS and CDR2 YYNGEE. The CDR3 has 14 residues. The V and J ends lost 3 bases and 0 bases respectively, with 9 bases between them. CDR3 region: CASSAMDLNTEAFF. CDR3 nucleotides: TGTGCCAGCAGCGCAATGGACCTGAACACTGAAGCTTTCTTT.

DNA for the CDR3: TGCGCCAGCAGTAGGCGGTCCGCGGGTAGGGGCCAAGAGACCCAGTACTTC. Residues: CASSRRSAGRGQETQYF. The chain has TRBV5-1 and TRBJ2-5; D may correspond to TRBD1 or TRBD2 (5 bases each). In germline, CDR1 is SGHRS, CDR2 YFSETQ. V was clipped by 5 bases and J by 1 base, with 21 bases between them. The CDR3 contains 17 residues. Supplemented by reference TRBV5-1 and TRBJ2-5, the full variable domain reads KAGVTQTPRYLIKTRGQQVTLSCSPISGHRSVSWYQQTPGQGLQFLFEYFSETQRNKGNFPGRFSGRQFSNSRSEMNVSTLELGDSALYLCASSRRSAGRGQETQYFGPGTRLLVL.

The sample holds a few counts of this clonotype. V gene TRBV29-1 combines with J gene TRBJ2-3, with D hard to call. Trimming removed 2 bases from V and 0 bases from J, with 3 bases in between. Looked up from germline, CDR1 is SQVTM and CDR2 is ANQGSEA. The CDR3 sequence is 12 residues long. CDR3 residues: CSVEQSTDTQYF. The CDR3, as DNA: TGCAGCGTTGAACAGAGCACAGATACGCAGTATTTT.

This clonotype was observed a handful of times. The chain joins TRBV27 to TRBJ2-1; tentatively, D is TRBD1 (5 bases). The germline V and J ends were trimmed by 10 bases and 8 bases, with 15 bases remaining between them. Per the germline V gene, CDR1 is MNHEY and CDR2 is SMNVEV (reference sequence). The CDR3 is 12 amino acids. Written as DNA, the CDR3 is TGTGCCACCCCGGACATTAGGGATGAGCAGTTCTTC. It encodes CATPDIRDEQFF.